This is a list of T cell receptor beta chains from one sample in a study of OX40 agonist ivuxolimab in advanced cancers. Libraries were prepared by immunoSEQ multiplex PCR; TCRdb keeps only in-frame clonotypes and omits some of them. The data show roughly 49,000 clones, 75% to 80% seen once. The material was CD4+ or CD8+ T cells sorted from blood, obtained in a trial of the OX40 agonist ivuxolimab. The receptors derive from an adult with an advanced solid tumor such as melanoma, head and neck, liver or kidney cancer. The CDR3 runs from the conserved cysteine through the conserved F or W. The D gene is left open where the match is weak. The size of a clone is reported for some rows only, either as once, few or many, or as a class for expanded clones.

V	J	D	size	DNA	CDR3
TRBV2	TRBJ1-3	TRBD1	NA	TGTGCCAGCAGTGCGGGACAGTGGGCAAACACCATATATTTT	CASSAGQWANTIYF
TRBV30	TRBJ2-7	NA	NA	TGTGCCTGGAGTGGCCTAGGGGGAGGGGCGGGCGAGCAGTACTTC	CAWSGLGGGAGEQYF
TRBV9	TRBJ1-2	NA	NA	TGTGCCAGCAGCTGGGACATTGTTGGGGGCTACACCTTC	CASSWDIVGGYTF
TRBV7-8	TRBJ1-5	TRBD1	NA	TGTGCCAGCAGCAAAGACAGGGCTCCCATCAGCAATCAGCCCCAGCATTTT	CASSKDRAPISNQPQHF
TRBV19	TRBJ2-1	TRBD2	NA	TGTGCCAGTAGTCTCGTTTCGGGACTAGCTTGGAATGAGCAGTTCTTC	CASSLVSGLAWNEQFF
TRBV4-2	TRBJ1-2	NA	NA	TGTGCCAGCAGCCAACCCGACTTCGGGGGACAAAAGAGTGGCTACACCTTC	CASSQPDFGGQKSGYTF
TRBV29-1	TRBJ1-2	NA	NA	TGCAGCGTTGAAGATCAAGGTGGATATGGCTACACCTTC	CSVEDQGGYGYTF
TRBV10-3	TRBJ2-1	TRBD1	once	TGTGCCATCAGCTCCGGGACAGGCGCCTACAATGAGCAGTTCTTC	CAISSGTGAYNEQFF
TRBV11-2	TRBJ2-1	NA	NA	TGTGCCAGCAGCTTACGGGGCTCGTTTCTCTACAATGAGCAGTTCTTC	CASSLRGSFLYNEQFF
TRBV9	TRBJ2-1	TRBD2	NA	TGTGCCAGCAGGGGGACTAGCGGGTCTTCCTACAATGAGCAGTTCTTC	CASRGTSGSSYNEQFF
TRBV15	TRBJ2-3	TRBD2	NA	TGTGCCACCTCTCACCTAGCGGTAGGCACAGATACGCAGTATTTT	CATSHLAVGTDTQYF
TRBV29-1	TRBJ2-7	NA	NA	TGCAGCGGGGGGAACGGAGTAGCGTCAGGCGAGCAGTACTTC	CSGGNGVASGEQYF
TRBV10-3	TRBJ2-3	NA	few	TGTGCCATCAGTGAGACAGGTGCTAGCACAGATACGCAGTATTTT	CAISETGASTDTQYF
TRBV10-2	TRBJ2-1	NA	once	TGCGCCAGCGGGTGGACAGCCCTCTACAATGAGCAGTTCTTC	CASGWTALYNEQFF
TRBV7-2	TRBJ1-6	NA	NA	TGTGCCAGCAGCCCCCAAAGCTCCTATAATTCACCCCTCCACTTT	CASSPQSSYNSPLHF
TRBV9	TRBJ2-7	NA	NA	TGTGCCAGCAGCGCGAGGAGGCAGTACTTC	CASSARRQYF
TRBV4-1	TRBJ2-2	TRBD2	NA	TGCGCCAGCAGCCAACCAACTAGCGGGAGTCGCACCGGGGAGCTGTTTTTT	CASSQPTSGSRTGELFF
TRBV28	TRBJ1-2	NA	once	TGTGCCAGCAGTTTAGAGGGACCGTATGGCTACACCTTC	CASSLEGPYGYTF
TRBV29-1	TRBJ2-2	NA	NA	TGCAGCGTTGCGGGCCAGGTATACACCGGGGAGCTGTTTTTT	CSVAGQVYTGELFF
TRBV7-2	TRBJ2-2	TRBD2	once	TGTGCCAGCAGCGCTCTGGGACTAGCCAACACCGGGGAGCTGTTTTTT	CASSALGLANTGELFF
TRBV5-1	TRBJ1-6	NA	NA	TGCGCCAGCTTTACATGCTTTCGAACACAATTTCATTCACCCCTCCACTTT	CASFTCFRTQFHSPLHF
TRBV7-9	TRBJ2-5	NA	NA	TGTGCCAGCAGCTTGACCGGGACGACTAGAAGAGTCGGGGAAGAGACCCAGTACTTC	CASSLTGTTRRVGEETQYF
TRBV12-5	TRBJ2-5	NA	NA	TGTGCTAGTTCGGTCGAAGAGACCCAGTACTTC	CASSVEETQYF
TRBV27	TRBJ2-5	TRBD2	NA	TGTGCCAGCAGCAACCTAGCGGGTATACACCAAGAGACCCAGTACTTC	CASSNLAGIHQETQYF
TRBV7-9	TRBJ1-5	TRBD1	once	TGTGCCAGCAGCTGGTACAGGGGAAGCAATCAGCCCCAGCATTTT	CASSWYRGSNQPQHF
TRBV7-9	TRBJ2-3	NA	NA	TGTGCCAGCAGCTTAAGAATTGTCCGTGCAGATACGCAGTATTTT	CASSLRIVRADTQYF
TRBV19	TRBJ2-4	TRBD1	NA	TGTGCCAGCGGAAACAGGGGGCTGAGGGCCAAAAACATTCAGTACTTC	CASGNRGLRAKNIQYF
TRBV6-6	TRBJ2-2	TRBD2	NA	TGTGCCAGCAGACCCGGGACTAGCGGGACCGGGGAGCTGTTTTTT	CASRPGTSGTGELFF
TRBV6-5	TRBJ1-1	NA	NA	TGTGCCAGCAGCCTGACAGTCCTGAACACTGAAGCTTTCTTT	CASSLTVLNTEAFF
TRBV20-1	TRBJ1-1	NA	few	TGCAGTGCCGGGACTGTCACTGAAGCTTTCTTT	CSAGTVTEAFF
TRBV7-9	TRBJ2-2	TRBD1	many	TGTGCCAGCAGCCTACAGGGGTGGGAGCTGTTTTTT	CASSLQGWELFF
TRBV5-8	TRBJ2-3	TRBD1	NA	TGTGCCAGCAGCTATGGGACAGGGACAGATACGCAGTATTTT	CASSYGTGTDTQYF
TRBV29-1	TRBJ1-1	NA	NA	TGCAGCGGAGGCCTGGACACTGAAGCTTTCTTT	CSGGLDTEAFF
TRBV6-6	TRBJ2-1	NA	few	TGTGCCAGCACGGGGGACCACAATGAGCAGTTCTTC	CASTGDHNEQFF
TRBV2	TRBJ2-1	TRBD1	NA	TGTGCCAGCAAGGACAGGGGGCGCAGAAATGAGCAGTTCTTC	CASKDRGRRNEQFF
TRBV6-5	TRBJ1-2	TRBD1	NA	TGTGCCAGCAGTTACGCCGGGACAGAGTCCTATGGCTACACCTTC	CASSYAGTESYGYTF
TRBV18	TRBJ2-1	TRBD2	NA	TGTGCCAGCTCACCACCGCTAGCGGGAGCCTACAATGAGCAGTTCTTC	CASSPPLAGAYNEQFF
TRBV23-1	TRBJ2-3	NA	once	TGCGCCAGCAGTCAATCCCCGGGGGCGGGAAACAACCACTGCGCAGATACGCAGTATTTT	CASSQSPGAGNNHCADTQYF
TRBV7-6	TRBJ1-3	NA	NA	TGTGCCAGCAGCGCAGAGGCGGGAGGAAACACCATATATTTT	CASSAEAGGNTIYF
TRBV2	TRBJ2-7	TRBD2	few	TGTGCCAGCAGTGTCATGGCGGGAGGTCGGTCCGAGCAGTACTTC	CASSVMAGGRSEQYF
TRBV5-1	TRBJ2-3	NA	NA	TGCGCCAGCAGCGGGATCGGGAGTAGGGATACGCAGTATTTT	CASSGIGSRDTQYF
TRBV14	TRBJ1-4	NA	NA	TGTGCCAGCAGCCAACAGCGGTCAGGGAGGGGTGAAAAACTGTTTTTT	CASSQQRSGRGEKLFF
TRBV6-1	TRBJ1-6	NA	NA	TGTGCCAGCAGTTTGCAGGGAAATAATTCACCCCTCCACTTT	CASSLQGNNSPLHF
TRBV5-1	TRBJ2-7	NA	few	TGCGCCAGCAGGCCGGGATTCTCCTACGAGCAGTACTTC	CASRPGFSYEQYF
TRBV5-6	TRBJ2-7	NA	NA	TGTGCCAGCAGTTTTATAGCGGCCTCCTTCTACGGCTACGAGCAGTACTTC	CASSFIAASFYGYEQYF
TRBV7-9	TRBJ1-2	TRBD1	NA	TGTGCCAGCAGCCGCAACCGGGACAGGGGTGGACGTGGCTATGGCTACACCTTC	CASSRNRDRGGRGYGYTF
TRBV15	TRBJ1-2	NA	NA	TGTGCCACCAGCAGAGCGGCAGCCGACCGAAAGATGCGTTTCTATGGCTACACCTTC	CATSRAAADRKMRFYGYTF
TRBV7-6	TRBJ2-7	NA	NA	TGTGCCAGCAGCTTAGAGGCGGGATTGGACGAGCAGTACTTC	CASSLEAGLDEQYF
TRBV30	TRBJ1-3	TRBD1	NA	TGTGCCTGGAGTGCGGGGGTAGAGGGGGCCCCTGGAAACACCATATATTTT	CAWSAGVEGAPGNTIYF
TRBV5-6	TRBJ2-7	NA	NA	TGTGCCAGCAGCTTGGCAGGGAGGGGGCCCTACGAGCAGTACTTC	CASSLAGRGPYEQYF
TRBV30	TRBJ2-1	NA	few	TGTGCCTGGGCGAGGGAGGACGGCTCCTACAATGAGCAGTTCTTC	CAWAREDGSYNEQFF
TRBV6-5	TRBJ2-1	NA	once	TGTGCCAGCAGTTACGGACCCCGAGGGGGTGAGCAGTTCTTC	CASSYGPRGGEQFF
TRBV19	TRBJ1-1	NA	NA	TGTGCCAGTCAATTGGGGAACACTGAAGCTTTCTTT	CASQLGNTEAFF
TRBV19	TRBJ1-2	TRBD1	NA	TGTGCCAGTAGTATTTGGGACAGGGGAATGGACGGCTACACCTTC	CASSIWDRGMDGYTF
TRBV10-3	TRBJ2-3	NA	few	TGTGCCATCAGTGAGTTGCTAGCTAAGACAGATACGCAGTATTTT	CAISELLAKTDTQYF
TRBV6-6	TRBJ1-4	NA	NA	TGTGCCAGCAGTTACTCGACGGTGCATTATGAAAAACTGTTTTTT	CASSYSTVHYEKLFF
TRBV5-4	TRBJ2-2	TRBD2	NA	TGTGCCAGCAGCTCGGGACTAGCGGTGAACACCGGGGAGCTGTTTTTT	CASSSGLAVNTGELFF
TRBV5-4	TRBJ2-7	TRBD2	NA	TGTGCCAGCAGCTTCGGACTAGTTTCGGGTTTAGGGAGTAAGCAGTACTTC	CASSFGLVSGLGSKQYF
TRBV15	TRBJ2-7	NA	NA	TGTGCCACCAGCAGAGAAAGGCGGGTCGGCTACGAGCAGTACTTC	CATSRERRVGYEQYF